The 18 T cell receptor beta chains below were found in one sample sequenced in a study of blood T cells in healthy people across ages. For the second PCR, which ran for roughly 6 to 12 cycles, a sample-barcoded 5' primer and a J-beta primer mix were used. TCRdb reprocessed the 5' RACE reads with MiXCR, giving one entry per CDR3 protein. The sample records 800,000 or so distinct CDR3 sequences, about 45% being singletons. The sequenced sample was blood. These TCRs come from a man older than 75 in good health.

The CDR3 spells CASSSGYSYEQYF. The CDR3 DNA reads TGTGCCAGCAGTTCCGGGTATTCCTACGAGCAGTACTTC. The chain uses TRBV6-5 and TRBJ2-7; D remains ambiguous. CDR1 MNHEY and CDR2 SVGAGI come from the germline V gene. Trimming stripped 4 bases from V and 1 base from J, with 8 bases between. CDR3 size: 13 residues.

In this sample, this clonotype turned up many times. The chain carries TRBV12-3 or TRBV12-4 and TRBJ2-6; no reliable D call. The CDR3 is 13 residues long. The V and J ends lost 6 bases and 4 bases respectively, with 7 bases between them. CDR3 nucleotide sequence: TGTGCCAGCAGCCCCGGAGGGGCCAACGTCCTGACTTTC. Encoded protein: CASSPGGANVLTF.

J is TRBJ1-2 and V is TRBV7-9; the D is unclear. The CDR3 sequence is 15 residues long. CDR1 SEHNR and CDR2 FQNEAQ come from the germline V gene (reference sequence). V was clipped by 2 bases and J by 2 bases, with 12 bases between them. The CDR3 sequence: CASSLRPAPNYGYTF. The CDR3 region has the DNA TGTGCCAGCAGCTTAAGACCGGCGCCGAACTATGGCTACACCTTC.

This clonotype has a count of ten or more. The rearrangement links TRBV5-1 to TRBJ2-1; 13 bases fit TRBD2. The germline V gene has CDR1 SGHRS and CDR2 YFSETQ. The CDR3 spans 21 residues. Unmatched junction bases numbered 16, after V lost 4 bases and J lost 0 bases. DNA of the CDR3: TGCGCCAGCAGCCAGGAAACCGGGACTAGCGGGAATTGGGGCTCCTACAATGAGCAGTTCTTC. Translation: CASSQETGTSGNWGSYNEQFF.

This clonotype has only a few counts. The rearrangement links TRBV5-1 to TRBJ2-7; maybe TRBD2 (6 bases). This CDR3 has 15 residues. CDR1 and CDR2 (germline): SGHRS, YFSETQ. V was pared by 4 bases and J by 2 bases, with 16 bases between. The CDR3 here is CASSPDLGGTYEQYF. The CDR3 DNA sequence: TGCGCCAGCAGCCCTGACCTGGGGGGAACCTACGAGCAGTACTTC.

J is TRBJ1-3 and V is TRBV7-6; TRBD1 is a possible D gene (6 bases). Germline CDR1 reads SGHVS; CDR2 reads FNYEAQ. The CDR3 is 15 amino acids. The ends were cut back, 1 base at V and 2 bases at J, with 9 bases in the middle. The CDR3 bases are TGTGCCAGCAGCTTAGTTCAGGGGACTGGAAACACCATATATTTT. This translates into CASSLVQGTGNTIYF.

The chain combines TRBV10-3 with TRBJ2-2; perhaps TRBD1 as D (6 bases). V gave up 4 bases and J gave up 5 bases, with 14 bases separating them. Per the germline V gene, CDR1 is ENHRY and CDR2 is SYGVKD. The CDR3 has 15 amino acids. CDR3 nucleotides: TGTGCCATCAGTGGGGACACTGCTCGGACCGGGGAGCTGTTTTTT. This codes for CAISGDTARTGELFF.

The chain is built from TRBV2 and TRBJ1-6, with D possibly being TRBD1 (6 bases). The ends were cut back, 4 bases at V and 8 bases at J, with 18 bases in the middle. Germline V gives CDR1 SNHLY, CDR2 FYNNEI. The CDR3 covers 16 residues. DNA for the CDR3: TGTGCCAGCAGTGGAGCGGGAAGGGGGGGCGATTCACCCCTCCACTTT. It yields the protein CASSGAGRGGDSPLHF.

The genes are TRBV7-3 and TRBJ2-3, with 15 bases lining up with TRBD2. V gave up 5 bases and J gave up 3 bases; unmatched junction bases: 9. This CDR3 has 18 residues. In germline, CDR1 is SGHTA, CDR2 FQGTGA. The CDR3 loop reads CASSPKRTSGRETDTQYF. The CDR3 DNA reads as TGTGCCAGCAGCCCTAAAAGGACTAGCGGGAGGGAAACAGATACGCAGTATTTT.

This clonotype was recorded many times. The chain couples TRBV7-3 to TRBJ2-1; 11 positions match TRBD2. Germline V gene lookup returns CDR1 SGHTA and CDR2 FQGTGA. The trim removed 6 bases at V and 7 bases at J, leaving 5 bases unmatched. The CDR3 consists of 14 residues. Written as DNA, the CDR3 is TGTGCCAGCAGTCTAGCGGGAGGTCAGAATGAGCAGTTCTTC. It encodes CASSLAGGQNEQFF.

This chain joins TRBV3-1 and TRBJ2-2; D perhaps matches TRBD2 (5 bases). The CDR3 has 17 residues. V lost 0 bases, J lost 2 bases, and 13 bases lay in between. The germline V gene encodes CDR1 LGHDT and CDR2 YNNKEL (reference sequence). The CDR3 protein is CASSQDGLAENTGELFF. In DNA, the CDR3 is TGTGCCAGCAGCCAAGATGGGCTAGCTGAAAACACCGGGGAGCTGTTTTTT. Full variable domain (rest looked up from reference TRBV3-1 and TRBJ2-2): DTAVSQTPKYLVTQMGNDKSIKCEQNLGHDTMYWYKQDSKKFLKIMFSYNNKELIINETVPNRFSPKSPDKAHLNLHINSLELGDSAVYFCASSQDGLAENTGELFFGEGSRLTVL.

The chain couples TRBV21-1 to TRBJ2-1. TRBV21-1 is a pseudogene. The CDR3 sequence is 10 residues long. The CDR3 DNA is TGTGCCAGCAGCAAGGATGAGCAGTTCTTC. Translation: CASSKDEQFF.

The chain recombines TRBV5-1 with TRBJ2-7, with D possibly matching TRBD2 (5 bases). The CDR3 is made up of 14 amino acids. CDR1 SGHRS and CDR2 YFSETQ come from the germline V gene. V was shortened by 6 bases and J by 0 bases, with 13 bases between the two germline ends. CDR3 nucleotide sequence: TGCGCCAGCACGGTAGTTGGAGGCTCCTACGAGCAGTACTTC. Its translation: CASTVVGGSYEQYF.

In its sample, this clonotype was seen many times. This chain joins TRBV29-1 and TRBJ1-5, with a tentative D call TRBD1 (6 bases). Germline CDR1 reads SQVTM; CDR2 reads ANQGSEA. Trimming cost V 4 bases and J 3 bases, with 13 bases left between them. This CDR3 comprises 14 residues. The CDR3 loop is CSVGEGGFNQPQHF. The CDR3 DNA follows: TGCAGCGTTGGAGAGGGGGGATTCAATCAGCCCCAGCATTTT.

CDR3 sequence reads: CASSQPGLQFF. The CDR3, as DNA: TGTGCCAGCAGCCAACCAGGGCTACAGTTCTTC. The rearrangement links TRBV16 to TRBJ2-1, with D perhaps TRBD1 (5 bases). The CDR3 loop spans 11 amino acids. Germline V lookup: CDR1 KGHSY, CDR2 FQNENV. The V and J ends lost 2 bases and 13 bases respectively, with 9 bases between them.

As regards this clonotype: This sequence may be a read error, since a much larger clone differs from it by one base. The chain has TRBV5-4 and TRBJ2-1, with 11 positions matching TRBD1. CDR1 and CDR2 (germline): SGHNT, YYREEE (reference sequence). CDR3 length equals 15 residues. CDR3 sequence: CASSPGQGDYSEQFF. As DNA, the CDR3 is TGTGCCAGCAGCCCGGGACAGGGGGACTACAGTGAGCAGTTCTTC.

The chain employs TRBV9 and TRBJ2-7; 10 nucleotides align to TRBD2. The trim removed 4 bases at V and 5 bases at J, leaving 21 bases unmatched. Germline CDR1 reads SGDLS; CDR2 reads YYNGEE. The CDR3 has 19 amino acids. In DNA, the CDR3 is TGTGCCAGCAGCCCCGGTTCAGGGGTCCTAGCGGGAGATAGGGACGAGCAGTACTTC. This gives the protein CASSPGSGVLAGDRDEQYF.

The chain recombines TRBV7-2 with TRBJ2-1; TRBD2 agrees at 7 bases. In germline, CDR1 is SGHTA, CDR2 FQGNSA. The V gene end was trimmed by 1 base and the J gene end by 3 bases; junction bases not matched to a gene: 6. This CDR3 is 16 amino acids long. The CDR3 loop is CASSLDGGDYYNEQFF. CDR3 DNA sequence: TGTGCCAGCAGCTTAGACGGCGGGGACTACTACAATGAGCAGTTCTTC.